This T cell receptor (beta chain) was captured by sequencing in a study of blood T cell repertoires in COVID-19. Study background: The cDNA or gDNA used as material had been derived from T cells, B-cell-depleted T cells, or PBMCs.

In the authors' methods: By means of reference gene primer amplification, nucleated cell counts were estimated. Here immunoSEQ multiplex PCR was the method, and the copy in TCRdb shows in-frame clones only, minus some. Clone size and V and J calls were adopted from that table, with D and trimming inferred from the DNA. Of about 40,000 clones in the sample, roughly 88% are singletons; the top ten hold just under 2.5%. In the case of this clone: The junction departs from the called germline gene at one end, perhaps through a read error.

Germline V gene sequence: CDR1 SGHAT, CDR2 FQNNGV. The CDR3 runs 16 residues. The receptor was derived from a human donor in a cohort sampled during active COVID-19. Sequenced: peripheral blood. V usage is TRBV11-2 and J usage is TRBJ2-7; possibly TRBD1 for D (5 bases). The CDR3 protein is CASSLKPPNHDRTRHF. CDR3 DNA sequence: TGTGCCAGCAGCTTAAAACCACCCAACCACGACAGAACCAGACACTTC.